The 16 T cell receptor beta chains below come from one sample, sequenced in a study of T cell changes during pregnancy in multiple sclerosis. The protocol was immunoSEQ multiplex PCR, while the TCRdb copy is restricted to in-frame clones and leaves out a portion. The table records tens of thousands of clones, around 92% of them present only once. The source material was peripheral blood, sampled after pregnancy. The receptor source for this set is a female donor with multiple sclerosis, enrolled in a pregnancy study.

The chain uses TRBV10-3 and TRBJ2-2, with a weak D call TRBD1 (5 bases). This CDR3 is 13 amino acids long. From germline, CDR1 is ENHRY and CDR2 SYGVKD. V was shortened by 3 bases and J by 7 bases, with 9 bases between the two germline ends. CDR3 region: CAISEQAGGELFF. CDR3 sequence (DNA): TGTGCCATCAGTGAACAGGCAGGCGGGGAGCTGTTTTTT.

V is TRBV5-6 and J is TRBJ2-3, with TRBD2 identical over 8 bases. CDR3 length: 15 amino acids. With V trimmed by 2 bases and J by 1 base, 3 bases remained unmatched. Germline CDR1 and CDR2: SGHDT and YYEEEE. As DNA, the CDR3 is TGTGCCAGCAGCTTTAGGGGACTAGGCACAGATACGCAGTATTTT. This encodes CASSFRGLGTDTQYF.

This clone was picked up one time. The chain carries TRBV7-9 and TRBJ2-1; D is unclear. The CDR3 has 12 amino acids. The V end was cut by 2 bases, the J end by 8 bases, with 7 bases between. Germline-derived CDR1 and CDR2 are SEHNR and FQNEAQ (reference sequence). CDR3 amino acids: CASSLNSDEQFF. The CDR3 DNA reads as TGTGCCAGCAGCTTAAACTCGGATGAGCAGTTCTTC.

The chain carries TRBV15 and TRBJ1-2; 7 nucleotides match TRBD1. After removal of 0 bases from V and 4 bases from J, the junction contained 11 bases not matched to a gene. CDR1 is LNHNV and CDR2 is YYDKDF in the germline V gene (reference sequence). The CDR3 contains 17 residues. The CDR3 nucleotides are TGTGCCACCAGCAGAGATAGAGGGGACAGTCCTCGCTATGGCTACACCTTC. Translated: CATSRDRGDSPRYGYTF.

For the CDR3, the DNA is TGTGCCAGCAGTTTTGGACACGCAAACACTGAAGCTTTCTTT. Its translation: CASSFGHANTEAFF. The rearrangement joins TRBV6-6 to TRBJ1-1; D may be TRBD1 (5 bases). From germline, CDR1 is MNHNY and CDR2 SVGAGI (reference sequence). V was clipped by 4 bases and J by 2 bases, with 11 bases between them. This CDR3 is built from 14 residues.

The chain carries TRBV30 and TRBJ2-7, with 12 bases fitting TRBD2. V gave up 1 base and J gave up 6 bases; unmatched junction bases: 10. Germline CDR1 reads GTSNPN; CDR2 reads SVGIG (reference sequence). CDR3 length: 16 amino acids. The CDR3 bases are TGTGCCTGGAGTGCGCCCGGGACTAGCGGGTGGGGCGAGCAGTACTTC. Encoded protein: CAWSAPGTSGWGEQYF.

This sequence joins TRBV30 and TRBJ1-5, with D perhaps TRBD1 (5 bases). With 2 bases removed from V and 7 bases from J, the gap between germline ends came to 12 bases. Looked up from germline, CDR1 is GTSNPN and CDR2 is SVGIG (reference sequence). This CDR3 is built from 13 residues. CDR3 DNA: TGTGCCTGGAGTCAAGGGGCCAAACAGCCCCAGCATTTT. As protein: CAWSQGAKQPQHF.

As to this clone: The same CDR3 is also encoded by other DNA sequences in this sample. The chain links TRBV5-1 to TRBJ2-7; 9 bases are a match to TRBD1. V was pared by 5 bases and J by 3 bases, with 6 bases of the junction left unmatched. Germline V gives CDR1 SGHRS, CDR2 YFSETQ. The CDR3 runs 14 residues. The CDR3 region is CASRPGQGHYEQYF. In DNA, the CDR3 is TGCGCCAGCAGACCTGGACAGGGGCACTACGAGCAGTACTTC.

J is TRBJ2-7 and V is TRBV19; D might be TRBD2 (6 bases). The CDR3 spans 13 residues. CDR1 and CDR2 (germline): LNHDA, SQIVND (reference sequence). Trimming left V 11 bases short and J 3 bases short, with 17 bases between. CDR3 protein: CASASGVGYEQYF. The CDR3 coding sequence is TGTGCCTCCGCATCGGGGGTTGGCTACGAGCAGTACTTC.

This chain uses TRBV30 with TRBJ1-5, with 8 bases identical to TRBD1. This CDR3 comprises 15 residues. The germline V gene encodes CDR1 GTSNPN and CDR2 SVGIG (reference sequence). The V gene end was trimmed by 0 bases and the J gene end by 3 bases; junction bases not matched to a gene: 4. CDR3 residues: CAWSVWGQDNQPQHF. The CDR3, as DNA: TGTGCCTGGAGTGTATGGGGACAGGACAATCAGCCCCAGCATTTT. Complete variable domain (other parts from reference TRBV30 and TRBJ1-5): SQTIHQWPATLVQPVGSPLSLECTVEGTSNPNLYWYRQAAGRGLQLLFYSVGIGQISSEVPQNLSASRPQDRQFILSSKKLLLSDSGFYLCAWSVWGQDNQPQHFGDGTRLSIL.

The chain couples TRBV4-2 to TRBJ2-7, with 13 bases lining up with TRBD2. After removal of 8 bases from V and 2 bases from J, the junction contained 3 bases not matched to a gene. The CDR3 extends over 14 amino acids. Germline lookup yields CDR1 LGHNA and CDR2 YNFKEQ. CDR3 sequence (DNA): TGTGCCAGCTCCGGGACTAGCGGGGCCTACGAGCAGTACTTC. Encoded protein: CASSGTSGAYEQYF.

This clone was detected only a few times. The gene calls are TRBV7-9 and TRBJ1-2, with TRBD1 as a possible D gene (6 bases). The CDR3 runs 15 residues. Germline loops: CDR1 SEHNR, CDR2 FQNEAQ (reference sequence). V was pared by 3 bases and J by 4 bases, with 15 bases between. The CDR3 coding sequence is TGTGCCAGCAGCTTGAGGACAGTTTTTCTCTATGGCTACACCTTC. Translated: CASSLRTVFLYGYTF.

Concerning this clone: Distinct nucleotide sequences in the sample also encode this CDR3. The J gene is TRBJ2-7, the V gene TRBV5-1; no reliable D call. This CDR3 contains 11 residues. Germline V gene data show CDR1 as SGHRS and CDR2 as YFSETQ. With 0 bases removed from V and 6 bases from J, the gap between germline ends came to 4 bases. DNA for the CDR3: TGCGCCAGCAGCTTGGATCGCGAGCAGTACTTC. It is translated as CASSLDREQYF.

The rearrangement uses TRBV7-2 and TRBJ1-3; D remains ambiguous. From germline, CDR1 is SGHTA and CDR2 FQGNSA. V was trimmed by 3 bases and J by 0 bases, leaving 6 bases between them. This CDR3 region has 14 residues. CDR3 nucleotides: TGTGCCAGCAGCTTGTCCAGCTCTGGAAACACCATATATTTT. It encodes CASSLSSSGNTIYF.

The CDR3 here is CAWTGGTDTQYF. For the CDR3, the DNA is TGTGCCTGGACAGGGGGCACAGATACGCAGTATTTT. This rearrangement joins TRBV30 to TRBJ2-3; the D gene is possibly TRBD1 (6 bases). Germline-derived CDR1 and CDR2 are GTSNPN and SVGIG (reference sequence). The CDR3 is 12 residues long. V was pared by 4 bases and J by 1 base, with 6 bases between.

CDR3 DNA sequence: TGTGCCAGCAGTTCCCTATTTAACTATGGCTACACCTTC. As protein: CASSSLFNYGYTF. This chain links TRBV6-5 with TRBJ1-2; D not certain. V was cut by 4 bases and J by 1 base, with 7 bases left in between. This CDR3 is built from 13 residues. The V gene's germline CDR1 is MNHEY and CDR2 SVGAGI.